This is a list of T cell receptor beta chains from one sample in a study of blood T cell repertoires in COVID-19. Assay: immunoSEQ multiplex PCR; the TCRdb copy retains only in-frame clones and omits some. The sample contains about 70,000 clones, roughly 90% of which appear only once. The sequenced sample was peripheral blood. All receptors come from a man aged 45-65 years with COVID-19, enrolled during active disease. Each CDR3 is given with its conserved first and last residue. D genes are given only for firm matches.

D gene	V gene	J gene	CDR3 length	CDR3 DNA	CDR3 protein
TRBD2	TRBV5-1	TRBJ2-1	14	TGCGCCAGCAGCTTGCCTCGGCCGGGAGGGTGGCAGTTCTTC	CASSLPRPGGWQFF
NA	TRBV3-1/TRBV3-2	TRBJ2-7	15	TGTGCCAGCAGCCAAGAGAGACTGAACTCCTACGAGCAGTACTTC	CASSQERLNSYEQYF
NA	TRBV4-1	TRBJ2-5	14	TGCGCCAGCAGCCAGGCCGGAGGGGAGGAGACCCAGTACTTC	CASSQAGGEETQYF
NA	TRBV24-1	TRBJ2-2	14	TGTGCCACCAGTGATTTCGCGGACACCGGGGAGCTGTTTTTT	CATSDFADTGELFF
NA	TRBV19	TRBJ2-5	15	TGTGCCAGTAGTCCCTACCGGACAGAACAAGAGACCCAGTACTTC	CASSPYRTEQETQYF
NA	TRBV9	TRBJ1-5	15	TGTGCCAGCAGCGTAGGGGGCTTTAGCAATCAGCCCCAGCATTTT	CASSVGGFSNQPQHF
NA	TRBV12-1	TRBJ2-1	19	NA	CASSFGSGTSGSGINEQFF
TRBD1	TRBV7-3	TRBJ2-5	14	TGTGCCAGCAGCTCGACAGGGAATCGTGAGACCCAGTACTTC	CASSSTGNRETQYF
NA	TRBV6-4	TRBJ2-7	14	TGTGCCAGCAGTGATTCCGACTCCTCCTACGAGCAGTACTTC	CASSDSDSSYEQYF
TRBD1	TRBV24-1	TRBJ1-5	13	TGTGCCACCGCAGACAGGGCTGGACAGCCCCAGCATTTT	CATADRAGQPQHF
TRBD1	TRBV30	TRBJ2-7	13	TGTGCCTGGACTGGACAGGGGGCCTACGAGCAGTACTTC	CAWTGQGAYEQYF
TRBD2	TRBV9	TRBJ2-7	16	TGTGCCAGCTCCCGTGATGGGGGGGGGACTTCCTACGAGCAGTACTTC	CASSRDGGGTSYEQYF
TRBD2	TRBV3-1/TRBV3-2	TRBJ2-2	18	TGTGCCAGCAGCGAAGCTCTAGCGGCCTCCCTGGGGATCGGGGAGCTGTTTTTT	CASSEALAASLGIGELFF
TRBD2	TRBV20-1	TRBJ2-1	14	TGCAGTGCTAGTGAGACTAGCGGATACAATGAGCAGTTCTTC	CSASETSGYNEQFF
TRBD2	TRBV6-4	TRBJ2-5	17	TGTGCCAGCAGTGACTCACAGCGGGAGGGCCGGGTAGAGACCCAGTACTTC	CASSDSQREGRVETQYF